This TCR beta chain is from a study of blood T cells in healthy people across ages. A minimum of 6 micrograms of total RNA was extracted per sample. V lost 0 bases and J 7 bases, leaving 15 bases between the germline ends. The CDR3 is 14 amino acids. CDR1 is DFQATT and CDR2 is SNEGSKA in the germline V gene (reference sequence). Remarks on this clonotype: Its antigen is not identified.

A second roughly 6 to 11 cycle PCR used barcoded and J-beta primers. Tags on each cDNA molecule came from a template-switch adaptor with 12 random nucleotides. TCRdb re-called the 5' RACE reads through MiXCR, storing one row per CDR3 protein. The sample has under 950,000 distinct CDR3 sequences; about 20% are singletons. Overall study results and limits: More naive CD4+ cells and higher diversity were found in long-lived than in aged donors.

The chain recombines TRBV20-1 with TRBJ1-1; possible D gene TRBD1, 5 bases. Sequencing used blood. This receptor was obtained from a man between 65 and 79 years old in good health. CDR3 amino acids: CSARDLGDSLEAFF. As DNA, the CDR3 is TGCAGTGCTAGAGATCTGGGTGACAGCCTTGAAGCTTTCTTT.